This TCR beta chain was sequenced in a study of blood T cell repertoires in COVID-19. Study overall: Samples taken during acute and convalescent COVID-19 were collected in the United States, Italy and Spain. T cells, B-cell-depleted T cells, or PBMCs supplied cDNA or gDNA.

This clone came up once. Original handling: By means of reference gene primer amplification, nucleated cell counts were estimated. TCRdb keeps only in-frame clones here, not all; method: immunoSEQ multiplex PCR. The V and J calls and clone size were taken over from that table, and D and trimming were inferred from the DNA. This table holds 350,000 to 400,000 clones, 90% found once. This CDR3 has 16 residues. Germline CDR1 reads KGHSH; CDR2 reads LQKENI. V lost 3 bases to trimming and J lost 8 bases, with 19 bases between them. The chain uses TRBV18 and TRBJ1-4, with TRBD1 as a possible D gene (6 bases). Input material: peripheral blood. This TCR derives from a man younger than 30 with active or convalescent COVID-19. Here the CDR3 DNA reads TGTGCCAGCTCACCCCCTGGGACAACCTTTCGGGAAAAACTGTTTTTT. The encoded protein is CASSPPGTTFREKLFF.